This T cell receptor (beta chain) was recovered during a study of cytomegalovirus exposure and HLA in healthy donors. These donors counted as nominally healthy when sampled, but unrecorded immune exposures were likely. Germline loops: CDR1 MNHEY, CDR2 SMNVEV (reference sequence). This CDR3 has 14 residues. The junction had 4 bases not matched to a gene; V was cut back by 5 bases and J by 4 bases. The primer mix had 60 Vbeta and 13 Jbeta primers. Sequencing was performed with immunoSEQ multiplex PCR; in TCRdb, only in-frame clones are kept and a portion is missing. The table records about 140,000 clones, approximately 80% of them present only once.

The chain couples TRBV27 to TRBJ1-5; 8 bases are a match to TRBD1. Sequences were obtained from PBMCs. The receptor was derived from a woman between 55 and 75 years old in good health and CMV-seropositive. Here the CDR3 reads CASSRQGRNQPQHF. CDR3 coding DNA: TGTGCCAGCAGTCGACAGGGGAGGAATCAGCCCCAGCATTTT.